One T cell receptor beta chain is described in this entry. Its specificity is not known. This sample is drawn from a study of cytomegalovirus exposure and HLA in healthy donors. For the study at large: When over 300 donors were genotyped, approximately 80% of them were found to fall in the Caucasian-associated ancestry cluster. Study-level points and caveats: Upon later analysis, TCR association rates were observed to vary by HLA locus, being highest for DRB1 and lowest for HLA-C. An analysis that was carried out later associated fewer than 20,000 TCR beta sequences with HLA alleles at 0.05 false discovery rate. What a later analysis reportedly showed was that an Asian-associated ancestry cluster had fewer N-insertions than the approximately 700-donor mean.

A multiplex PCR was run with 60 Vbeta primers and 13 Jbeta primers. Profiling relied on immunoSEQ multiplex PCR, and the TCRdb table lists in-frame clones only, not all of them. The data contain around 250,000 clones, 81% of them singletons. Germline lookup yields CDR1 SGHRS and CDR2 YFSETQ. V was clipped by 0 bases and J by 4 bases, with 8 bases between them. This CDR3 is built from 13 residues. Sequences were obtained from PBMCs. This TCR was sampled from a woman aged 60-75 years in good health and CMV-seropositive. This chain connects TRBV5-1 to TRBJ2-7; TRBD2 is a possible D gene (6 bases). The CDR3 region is CASSLVGTYEQYF. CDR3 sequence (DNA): TGCGCCAGCAGCTTGGTGGGGACTTACGAGCAGTACTTC.